This TCR beta chain came from a study of blood T cell repertoires in COVID-19. At the level of the study: Sources were T cells, B-cell-depleted T cells, or PBMCs; the material itself was cDNA or gDNA.

This clone appeared a single time. Germline CDR1 SGHDT, CDR2 YYEEEE. The CDR3 spans 14 residues. V shed 3 bases, J shed 0 bases, and the junction held 0 bases outside the gene matches. Sequenced by immunoSEQ multiplex PCR; TCRdb stores in-frame clones only, minus some. The sample lists roughly 300,000 clones, nearly 90% occurring once. This receptor was identified in a man between 18 and 29 years old with active or convalescent COVID-19. Sequenced material: peripheral blood. The rearrangement links TRBV5-6 to TRBJ1-5, with TRBD1 identical over 7 bases. Written as DNA, the CDR3 is TGTGCCAGCAGCTACAGGGGTAGCAATCAGCCCCAGCATTTT. Protein product: CASSYRGSNQPQHF.